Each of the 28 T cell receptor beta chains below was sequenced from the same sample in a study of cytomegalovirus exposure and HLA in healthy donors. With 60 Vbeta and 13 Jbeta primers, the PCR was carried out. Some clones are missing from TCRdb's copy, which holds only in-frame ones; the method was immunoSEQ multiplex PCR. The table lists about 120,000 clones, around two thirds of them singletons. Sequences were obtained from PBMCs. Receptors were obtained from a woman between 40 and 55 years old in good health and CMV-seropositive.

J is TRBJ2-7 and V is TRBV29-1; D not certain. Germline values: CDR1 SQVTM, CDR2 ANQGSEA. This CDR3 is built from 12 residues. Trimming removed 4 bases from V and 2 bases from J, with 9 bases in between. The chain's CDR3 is CSVVRATYEQYF. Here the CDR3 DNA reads TGCAGCGTTGTTCGCGCAACCTACGAGCAGTACTTC.

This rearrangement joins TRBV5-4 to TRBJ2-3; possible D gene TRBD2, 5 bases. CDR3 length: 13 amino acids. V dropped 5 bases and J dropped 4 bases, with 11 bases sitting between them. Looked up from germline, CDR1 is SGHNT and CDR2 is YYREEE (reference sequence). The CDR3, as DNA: TGTGCCAGCAGTTCCGGAGGACCAGATACGCAGTATTTT. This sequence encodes CASSSGGPDTQYF.

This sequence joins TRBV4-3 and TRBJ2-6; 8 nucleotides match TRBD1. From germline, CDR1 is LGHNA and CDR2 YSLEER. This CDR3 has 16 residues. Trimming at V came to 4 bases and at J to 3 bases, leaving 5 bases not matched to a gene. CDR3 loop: CASSRQGLGGANVLTF. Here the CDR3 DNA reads TGCGCCAGCAGCCGACAGGGGTTAGGTGGGGCCAACGTCCTGACTTTC.

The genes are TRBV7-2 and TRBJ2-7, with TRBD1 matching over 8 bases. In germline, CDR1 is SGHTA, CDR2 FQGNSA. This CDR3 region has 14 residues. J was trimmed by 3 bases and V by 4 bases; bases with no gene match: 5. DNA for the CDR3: TGTGCCAGCAGCTCCCGGGACAGGAACTACGAGCAGTACTTC. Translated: CASSSRDRNYEQYF.

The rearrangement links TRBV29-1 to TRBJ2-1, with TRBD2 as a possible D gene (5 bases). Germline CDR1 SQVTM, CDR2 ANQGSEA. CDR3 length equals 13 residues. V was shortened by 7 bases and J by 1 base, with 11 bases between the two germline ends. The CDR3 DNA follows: TGCAGCGAGCGGTCGGTATCCTACAATGAGCAGTTCTTC. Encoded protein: CSERSVSYNEQFF.

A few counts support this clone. The chain's CDR3 is CASSPIAGSYGYTF. In nucleotides, the CDR3 is TGTGCCAGCAGCCCCATTGCGGGGTCCTATGGCTACACCTTC. The chain has TRBV5-8 and TRBJ1-2; D not certain. The V gene lost 4 bases and the J gene lost 4 bases, with 14 bases spanning the gap. The CDR3 has 14 residues. CDR1 and CDR2 (germline): SGHTS, YDEGEE.

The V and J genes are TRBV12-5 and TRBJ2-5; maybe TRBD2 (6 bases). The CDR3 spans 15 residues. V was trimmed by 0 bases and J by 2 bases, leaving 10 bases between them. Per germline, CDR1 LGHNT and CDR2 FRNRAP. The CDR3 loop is CASGLVGGWQETQYF. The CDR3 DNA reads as TGTGCTAGTGGTTTGGTAGGAGGGTGGCAAGAGACCCAGTACTTC.

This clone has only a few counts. The CDR3 nucleotides are TGTGCCAGCAGTGAAAATCAACAGAACACTGAAGCTTTCTTT. As protein: CASSENQQNTEAFF. The chain joins TRBV6-1 to TRBJ1-1; D gene uncertain. The CDR3 runs to 14 residues. Germline V gene lookup returns CDR1 MNHNS and CDR2 SASEGT. The V and J ends lost 2 bases and 1 base respectively, with 8 bases between them.

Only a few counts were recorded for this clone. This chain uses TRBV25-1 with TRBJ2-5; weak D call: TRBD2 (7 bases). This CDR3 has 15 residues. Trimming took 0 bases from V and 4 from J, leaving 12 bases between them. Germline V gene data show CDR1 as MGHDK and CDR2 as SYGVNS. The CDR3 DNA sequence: TGTGCCAGCAGTGAATATAGGGGGGGGCGAGAGACCCAGTACTTC. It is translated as CASSEYRGGRETQYF.

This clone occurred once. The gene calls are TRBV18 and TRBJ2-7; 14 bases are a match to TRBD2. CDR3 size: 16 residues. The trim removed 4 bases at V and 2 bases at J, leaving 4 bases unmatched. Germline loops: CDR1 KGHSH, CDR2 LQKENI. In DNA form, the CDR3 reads TGTGCCAGCTCACGAGGACTAGCGGGAGGCCCCTACGAGCAGTACTTC. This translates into CASSRGLAGGPYEQYF. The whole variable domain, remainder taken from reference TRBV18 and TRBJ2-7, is NAGVMQNPRHLVRRRGQEARLRCSPMKGHSHVYWYRQLPEEGLKFMVYLQKENIIDESGMPKERFSAEFPKEGPSILRIQQVVRGDSAAYFCASSRGLAGGPYEQYFGPGTRLTVT.

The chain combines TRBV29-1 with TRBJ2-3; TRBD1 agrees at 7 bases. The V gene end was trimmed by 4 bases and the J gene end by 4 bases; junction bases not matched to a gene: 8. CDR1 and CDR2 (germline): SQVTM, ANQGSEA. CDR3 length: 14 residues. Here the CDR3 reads CSVGPGTEADTQYF. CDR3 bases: TGCAGCGTTGGGCCCGGGACAGAGGCAGATACGCAGTATTTT.

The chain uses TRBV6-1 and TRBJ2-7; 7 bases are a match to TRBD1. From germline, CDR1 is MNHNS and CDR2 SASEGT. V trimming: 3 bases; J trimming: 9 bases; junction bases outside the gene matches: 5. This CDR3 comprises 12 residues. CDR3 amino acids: CASSDLRGWQYF. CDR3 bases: TGTGCCAGCAGTGACCTCAGGGGGTGGCAGTACTTC.

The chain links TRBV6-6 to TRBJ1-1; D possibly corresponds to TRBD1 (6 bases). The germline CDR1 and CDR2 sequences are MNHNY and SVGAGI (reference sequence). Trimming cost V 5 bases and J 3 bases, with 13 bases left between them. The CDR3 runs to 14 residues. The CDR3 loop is CASSPTGLHTEAFF. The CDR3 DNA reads TGTGCCAGCAGTCCGACAGGACTCCACACTGAAGCTTTCTTT.

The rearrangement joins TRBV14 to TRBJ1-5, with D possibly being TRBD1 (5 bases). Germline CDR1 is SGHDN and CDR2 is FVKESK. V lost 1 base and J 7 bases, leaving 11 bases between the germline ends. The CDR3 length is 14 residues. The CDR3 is CASSQGGGTQPQHF. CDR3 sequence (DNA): TGTGCCAGCAGCCAAGGGGGCGGAACGCAGCCCCAGCATTTT.

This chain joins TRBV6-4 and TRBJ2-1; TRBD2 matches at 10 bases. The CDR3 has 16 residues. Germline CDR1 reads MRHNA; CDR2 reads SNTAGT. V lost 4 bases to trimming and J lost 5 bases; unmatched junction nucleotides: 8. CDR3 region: CASSALAGALDNEQFF. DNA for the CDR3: TGTGCCAGCAGTGCCCTAGCGGGAGCTCTGGACAATGAGCAGTTCTTC.

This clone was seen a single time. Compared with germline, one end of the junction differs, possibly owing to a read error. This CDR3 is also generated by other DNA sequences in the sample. In DNA form, the CDR3 reads TGTGCCAGCAGCTTGCGCAGTTCTAACTATGGCTACACCTTT. It encodes CASSLRSSNYGYTF. The V gene is TRBV5-4, the J gene TRBJ1-2, with D hard to call. This CDR3 has 14 amino acids. Looked up from germline, CDR1 is SGHNT and CDR2 is YYREEE (reference sequence).

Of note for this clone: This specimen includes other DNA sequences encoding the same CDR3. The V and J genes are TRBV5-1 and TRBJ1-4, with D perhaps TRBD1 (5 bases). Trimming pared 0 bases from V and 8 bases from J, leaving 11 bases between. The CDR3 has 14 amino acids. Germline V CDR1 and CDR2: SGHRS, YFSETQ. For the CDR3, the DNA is TGCGCCAGCAGCTTGGGTCAGGGAAACGAAAAACTGTTTTTT. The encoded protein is CASSLGQGNEKLFF. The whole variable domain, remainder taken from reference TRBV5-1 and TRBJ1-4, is KAGVTQTPRYLIKTRGQQVTLSCSPISGHRSVSWYQQTPGQGLQFLFEYFSETQRNKGNFPGRFSGRQFSNSRSEMNVSTLELGDSALYLCASSLGQGNEKLFFGSGTQLSVL.

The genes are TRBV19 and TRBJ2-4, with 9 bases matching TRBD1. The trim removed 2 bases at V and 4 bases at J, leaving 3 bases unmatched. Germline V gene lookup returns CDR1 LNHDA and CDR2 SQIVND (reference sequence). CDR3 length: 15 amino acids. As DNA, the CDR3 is TGTGCCAGTAGTATACCAGGACAGGGGAAAAACATTCAGTACTTC. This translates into CASSIPGQGKNIQYF.

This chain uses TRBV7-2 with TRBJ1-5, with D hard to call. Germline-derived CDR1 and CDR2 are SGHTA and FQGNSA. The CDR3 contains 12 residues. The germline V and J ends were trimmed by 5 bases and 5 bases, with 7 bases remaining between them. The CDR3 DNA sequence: TGTGCCAGCAGCAATATAGATCAGCCCCAGCATTTT. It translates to CASSNIDQPQHF.

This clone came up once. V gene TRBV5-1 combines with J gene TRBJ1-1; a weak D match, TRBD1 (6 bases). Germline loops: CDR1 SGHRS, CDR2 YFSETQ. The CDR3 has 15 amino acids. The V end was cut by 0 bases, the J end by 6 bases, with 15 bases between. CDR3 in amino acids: CASSLGITGSSEAFF. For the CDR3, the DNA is TGCGCCAGCAGCTTGGGTATCACAGGGAGTTCTGAAGCTTTCTTT.

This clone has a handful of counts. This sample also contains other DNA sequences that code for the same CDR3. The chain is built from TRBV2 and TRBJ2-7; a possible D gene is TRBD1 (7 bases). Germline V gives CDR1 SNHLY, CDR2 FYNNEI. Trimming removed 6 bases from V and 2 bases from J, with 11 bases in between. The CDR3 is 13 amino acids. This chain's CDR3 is CASREGTAYEQYF. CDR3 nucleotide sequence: TGTGCCAGCAGGGAGGGGACAGCCTACGAGCAGTACTTC.

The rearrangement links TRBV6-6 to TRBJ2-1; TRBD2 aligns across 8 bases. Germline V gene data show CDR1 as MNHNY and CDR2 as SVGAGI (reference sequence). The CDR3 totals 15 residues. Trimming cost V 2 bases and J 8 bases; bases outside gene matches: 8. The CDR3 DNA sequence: TGTGCCAGCAGTTACGCGGGAGGACGGGTAGATGAGCAGTTCTTC. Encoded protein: CASSYAGGRVDEQFF.

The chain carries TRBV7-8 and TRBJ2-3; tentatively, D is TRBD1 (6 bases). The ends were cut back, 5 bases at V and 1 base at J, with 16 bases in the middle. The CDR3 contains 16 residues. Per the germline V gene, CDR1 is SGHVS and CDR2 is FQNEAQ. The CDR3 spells CASSPRTEPRTDTQYF. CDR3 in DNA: TGTGCCAGCAGCCCTCGGACAGAGCCCCGCACAGATACGCAGTATTTT. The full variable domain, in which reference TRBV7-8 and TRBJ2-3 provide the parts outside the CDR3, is GAGVSQSPRYKVAKRGQDVALRCDPISGHVSLFWYQQALGQGPEFLTYFQNEAQLDKSGLPSDRFFAERPEGSVSTLKIQRTQQEDSAVYLCASSPRTEPRTDTQYFGPGTRLTVL.

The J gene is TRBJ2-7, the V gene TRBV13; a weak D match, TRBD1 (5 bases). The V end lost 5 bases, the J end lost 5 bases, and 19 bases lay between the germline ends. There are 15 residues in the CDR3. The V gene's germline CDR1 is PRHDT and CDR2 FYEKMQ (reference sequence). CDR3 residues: CASSRPRAPVNEQYF. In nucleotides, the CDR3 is TGTGCCAGCAGCAGACCCAGGGCTCCGGTGAACGAGCAGTACTTC.

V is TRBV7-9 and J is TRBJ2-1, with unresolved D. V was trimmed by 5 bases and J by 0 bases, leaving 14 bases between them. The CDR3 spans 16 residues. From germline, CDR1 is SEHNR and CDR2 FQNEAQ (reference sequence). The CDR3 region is CASSPSSPGSYNEQFF. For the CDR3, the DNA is TGTGCCAGCAGCCCTAGTAGCCCGGGCTCCTACAATGAGCAGTTCTTC.

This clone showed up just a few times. The CDR3 is CASSVSRGSGDGYTF. CDR3 bases: TGCGCCAGCAGCGTCTCGCGGGGGAGTGGGGATGGCTACACCTTC. This rearrangement joins TRBV5-1 to TRBJ1-2; maybe TRBD1 (5 bases). The germline V gene encodes CDR1 SGHRS and CDR2 YFSETQ. With 4 bases removed from V and 6 bases from J, the gap between germline ends came to 19 bases. The CDR3 is 15 residues long.

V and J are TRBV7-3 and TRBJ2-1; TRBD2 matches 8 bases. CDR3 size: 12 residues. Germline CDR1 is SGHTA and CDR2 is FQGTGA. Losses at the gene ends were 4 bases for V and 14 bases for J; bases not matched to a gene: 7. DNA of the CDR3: TGTGCCAGCAGCTCAGCCGGGGGGGAAAAGTTCTTC. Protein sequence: CASSSAGGEKFF.

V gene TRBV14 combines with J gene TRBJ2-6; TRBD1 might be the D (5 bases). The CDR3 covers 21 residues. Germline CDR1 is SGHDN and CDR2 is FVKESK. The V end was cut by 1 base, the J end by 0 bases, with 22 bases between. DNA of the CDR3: TGTGCCAGCAGCCAAGGGGTAGGTGGCCAGGACATTTTCTCTGGGGCCAACGTCCTGACTTTC. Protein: CASSQGVGGQDIFSGANVLTF.